Shown below are 27 T cell receptor beta chains from a single sample sequenced in a study of PD-L1 blockade in urothelial cancer. Time point of the sample: pretreatment peripheral blood. The method was immunoSEQ multiplex PCR; TCRdb's version includes in-frame clones alone and lacks a portion of them. The sample gives tens of thousands of clones, 80% to 85% of which show up once; over 8.5% is in the top ten. Sequenced here: PBMCs, sampled around atezolizumab (anti-PD-L1) treatment. These receptors were collected from a woman in her 70s with urothelial cancer.

V gene TRBV2 combines with J gene TRBJ2-1; 8 bases match TRBD2. V shed 2 bases and J 7 bases; nucleotides not matched to a gene: 7. The CDR3 totals 15 residues. The germline V gene has CDR1 SNHLY and CDR2 FYNNEI. The CDR3 coding sequence is TGTGCCAGCAGTGAATCAGCGGGAGTGGGGAATGAGCAGTTCTTC. It encodes CASSESAGVGNEQFF.

This chain connects TRBV5-1 to TRBJ2-6; tentatively, D is TRBD2 (6 bases). Trimming took off 4 bases at V and 1 base at J, with 6 bases between the two ends. CDR3 length equals 14 residues. Per the germline V gene, CDR1 is SGHRS and CDR2 is YFSETQ. The CDR3 DNA reads as TGCGCCAGCAGCGGGGGGTCTGGGGCCAACGTCCTGACTTTC. Translation gives CASSGGSGANVLTF.

This clone was picked up one time. The CDR3 coding sequence is TGCGCCAGCAGTGGGCGGGAGTTTGCAACTAATGAAAAACTGTTTTTT. This sequence encodes CASSGREFATNEKLFF. The rearrangement uses TRBV10-2 and TRBJ1-4; D gene uncertain. The CDR3 is 16 amino acids. With 4 bases removed from V and 0 bases from J, the gap between germline ends came to 12 bases. Germline-derived CDR1 and CDR2 are WSHSY and SAAADI.

The J gene is TRBJ2-7, the V gene TRBV5-1; 9 nucleotides match TRBD1. CDR1 and CDR2 (germline): SGHRS, YFSETQ. Unmatched junction bases numbered 10, after V lost 5 bases and J lost 1 base. The CDR3 covers 16 residues. CDR3 in amino acids: CASRKTGTGSSYEQYF. In DNA, the CDR3 is TGCGCCAGCAGAAAGACCGGGACAGGGTCATCCTACGAGCAGTACTTC.

J is TRBJ2-7 and V is TRBV7-7, with D maybe TRBD1 (6 bases). V lost 5 bases and J lost 3, with 23 bases in between. CDR1 SSHAT and CDR2 FNYEAQ come from the germline V gene (reference sequence). This CDR3 has 17 residues. As DNA, the CDR3 is TGTGCCAGCAGCCCAAACCCGGACAGACTTAAAAGCTACGAGCAGTACTTC. This codes for CASSPNPDRLKSYEQYF.

The chain links TRBV28 to TRBJ1-4, with D uncertain. Germline CDR1 reads MDHEN; CDR2 reads SYDVKM. The ends were cut back, 1 base at V and 8 bases at J, with 8 bases in the middle. This CDR3 is built from 13 residues. CDR3 nucleotides: TGTGCCAGCAGTTTATCACATGCCGAAAAACTGTTTTTT. Its translation is CASSLSHAEKLFF.

V and J are TRBV10-3 and TRBJ1-1, with 12 bases that match TRBD1. This CDR3 contains 17 residues. Unmatched junction bases numbered 12, after V lost 6 bases and J lost 4 bases. Germline CDR1 is ENHRY and CDR2 is SYGVKD. The CDR3, as DNA: TGTGCCATCAGCCCGGGACAGGGGGCGAAAGGGGGCACTGAAGCTTTCTTT. Protein product: CAISPGQGAKGGTEAFF.

The CDR3 DNA is TGTGCCAGCAGCTTCCGCCACCCTAGCGGTAGCACAGATACGCAGTATTTT. This translates into CASSFRHPSGSTDTQYF. This chain links TRBV11-1 with TRBJ2-3; 7 bases line up with TRBD2. Germline lookup yields CDR1 SGHAT and CDR2 FQDESV (reference sequence). The CDR3 has 17 amino acids. V lost 3 bases and J lost 0; bases outside the gene matches: 9.

The chain joins TRBV6-6 to TRBJ1-5; 8 positions match TRBD1. V gave up 6 bases and J gave up 1 base; unmatched junction bases: 5. Germline V gene sequence: CDR1 MNHNY, CDR2 SVGAGI (reference sequence). The CDR3 consists of 15 residues. The CDR3 coding sequence is TGTGCCAGCAGAAACCGGGACAGGAGCAATCAGCCCCAGCATTTT. Its translation is CASRNRDRSNQPQHF.

The CDR3 DNA is TGTGCCAGCAGCTTAGGACAGCCGATAGCACGAGGTACGCAGTATTTT. It codes for CASSLGQPIARGTQYF. This rearrangement joins TRBV7-9 to TRBJ2-3; perhaps TRBD1 as D (5 bases). The germline V and J ends were trimmed by 1 base and 8 bases, with 19 bases remaining between them. Germline-derived CDR1 and CDR2 are SEHNR and FQNEAQ (reference sequence). CDR3 length equals 16 residues. The full variable domain, its missing parts supplied by reference TRBV7-9 and TRBJ2-3, is DTGVSQNPRHKITKRGQNVTFRCDPISEHNRLYWYRQTLGQGPEFLTYFQNEAQLEKSRLLSDRFSAERPKGSFSTLEIQRTEQGDSAMYLCASSLGQPIARGTQYFGPGTRLTVL.

The chain is built from TRBV2 and TRBJ2-5; D gene ambiguous. Trimming stripped 4 bases from V and 7 bases from J, with 10 bases between. The CDR3 extends over 12 amino acids. The V gene's germline CDR1 is SNHLY and CDR2 FYNNEI. CDR3 coding DNA: TGTGCCAGCAGTGGCACCTCGGGGACCCAGTACTTC. Translated: CASSGTSGTQYF.

This rearrangement joins TRBV5-4 to TRBJ2-2, with D possibly TRBD2 on 6 matching bases. From germline, CDR1 is SGHNT and CDR2 YYREEE (reference sequence). The CDR3 has 16 residues. V lost 4 bases to trimming and J lost 0 bases, with 13 bases between them. The CDR3 region is CASSKDPGANTGELFF. The CDR3 DNA reads as TGTGCCAGCAGCAAAGACCCGGGGGCGAACACCGGGGAGCTGTTTTTT.

The chain recombines TRBV15 with TRBJ1-1, with TRBD1 matching over 7 bases. The V gene end was trimmed by 3 bases and the J gene end by 1 base; junction bases not matched to a gene: 14. From germline, CDR1 is LNHNV and CDR2 YYDKDF (reference sequence). The CDR3 length is 18 residues. The CDR3 loop reads CATSSRVPTYRGNTEAFF. The CDR3 region has the DNA TGTGCCACCAGCAGTAGAGTACCCACTTACAGGGGGAACACTGAAGCTTTCTTT.

V usage is TRBV7-7 and J usage is TRBJ2-5; TRBD2 is a possible D gene (6 bases). Trimming removed 3 bases from V and 4 bases from J, with 15 bases in between. This CDR3 region has 15 residues. Germline CDR1 is SSHAT and CDR2 is FNYEAQ (reference sequence). The CDR3 sequence: CASSFSSGTRETQYF. The CDR3 DNA follows: TGTGCCAGCAGCTTTTCCTCCGGGACTCGAGAGACCCAGTACTTC. Full variable domain (rest looked up from reference TRBV7-7 and TRBJ2-5): GAGVSQSPRYKVTKRGQDVTLRCDPISSHATLYWYQQALGQGPEFLTYFNYEAQPDKSGLPSDRFSAERPEGSISTLTIQRTEQRDSAMYRCASSFSSGTRETQYFGPGTRLLVL.

V and J are TRBV10-2 and TRBJ1-5; D uncertain. Trimming took off 3 bases at V and 0 bases at J, with 3 bases between the two ends. Germline values: CDR1 WSHSY, CDR2 SAAADI. The CDR3 has 13 amino acids. CDR3 bases: TGCGCCAGCAGTGACAATAGCAATCAGCCCCAGCATTTT. Translated: CASSDNSNQPQHF.

This clone showed up just once. The genes are TRBV4-1 and TRBJ2-7; 9 bases fit TRBD2. Germline CDR1 reads MGHRA; CDR2 reads YSYEKL. V gave up 1 base and J gave up 6 bases; unmatched junction bases: 7. The CDR3 runs 15 residues. CDR3 protein: CASSQGRLAGSEQYF. The DNA of the CDR3 is TGCGCCAGCAGCCAAGGTCGGCTAGCGGGAAGCGAGCAGTACTTC.

The chain recombines TRBV5-1 with TRBJ2-7, with 11 bases identical to TRBD1. J gave up 3 bases and V 4 bases, and 6 bases lay outside the gene matches. The CDR3 length is 15 residues. CDR1 is SGHRS and CDR2 is YFSETQ in the germline V gene. The CDR3: CASSAGQGAGYEQYF. As DNA, the CDR3 is TGCGCCAGCAGCGCTGGACAGGGGGCGGGCTACGAGCAGTACTTC.

The chain combines TRBV5-5 with TRBJ2-7; 10 nucleotides agree with TRBD2. CDR3 length: 15 amino acids. V dropped 1 base and J dropped 0; count of bases not matched to a gene: 1. The germline CDR1 and CDR2 sequences are SGHKS and YYEKEE (reference sequence). CDR3 amino acids: CASSLTSGTSYEQYF. The CDR3, as DNA: TGTGCCAGCAGCTTGACTAGCGGGACCTCCTACGAGCAGTACTTC.

The CDR3 DNA sequence: TGCAGTGGTACAGGGAACACTGAAGCTTTCTTT. Translated: CSGTGNTEAFF. The chain couples TRBV20-1 to TRBJ1-1, with D possibly matching TRBD1 (5 bases). Germline assignment: CDR1 DFQATT and CDR2 SNEGSKA (reference sequence). CDR3 length equals 11 residues. Trimming cost V 7 bases and J 1 base, with 7 bases left between them.

This sequence joins TRBV9 and TRBJ2-7, with 7 bases aligning to TRBD1. Germline assignment: CDR1 SGDLS and CDR2 YYNGEE. The CDR3 extends over 14 amino acids. J gave up 6 bases and V 2 bases, and 8 bases lay outside the gene matches. This CDR3 is CASSVGQARSEQYF. In nucleotides, the CDR3 is TGTGCCAGCAGCGTCGGACAGGCTCGGTCCGAGCAGTACTTC.

The chain uses TRBV7-9 and TRBJ1-2; TRBD1 matches at 9 bases. The trim removed 6 bases at V and 2 bases at J, leaving 4 bases unmatched. The CDR3 spans 14 residues. CDR1 is SEHNR and CDR2 is FQNEAQ in the germline V gene (reference sequence). The CDR3, as DNA: TGTGCCAGCAGTATGGGACAGGGAAACTATGGCTACACCTTC. Translation: CASSMGQGNYGYTF.

V gene TRBV5-6 combines with J gene TRBJ2-5; maybe TRBD1 (6 bases). Germline V lookup: CDR1 SGHDT, CDR2 YYEEEE. The CDR3 spans 16 residues. Trimming shortened V by 0 bases and J by 5 bases, and 17 bases separated the two germline ends. The CDR3 loop reads CASSLDWGQTSETQYF. As DNA, the CDR3 is TGTGCCAGCAGCTTGGATTGGGGACAAACGTCCGAGACCCAGTACTTC.

The rearrangement uses TRBV7-8 and TRBJ2-2, with 7 bases lining up with TRBD1. The germline V gene encodes CDR1 SGHVS and CDR2 FQNEAQ. The CDR3 runs 19 residues. Trimming cost V 1 base and J 1 base; bases outside gene matches: 12. CDR3 DNA sequence: TGTGCCAGCAGCTTAGTTGCTCTGGGCAGGGGGAAGAACACCGGGGAGCTGTTTTTT. This codes for CASSLVALGRGKNTGELFF.

V usage is TRBV9 and J usage is TRBJ1-1; D is possibly TRBD1 (5 bases). The CDR3 length is 15 residues. Trimming pared 1 base from V and 1 base from J, leaving 11 bases between. From germline, CDR1 is SGDLS and CDR2 YYNGEE. In DNA, the CDR3 is TGTGCCAGCAGCGTAAGCGGGCAGGGGAACACTGAAGCTTTCTTT. Translating it yields CASSVSGQGNTEAFF.

The rearrangement joins TRBV4-3 to TRBJ2-7, with D tentatively TRBD2 (6 bases). V shed 0 bases and J shed 0 bases, with 12 bases lying between them. The V gene's germline CDR1 is LGHNA and CDR2 YSLEER. The CDR3 has 16 residues. The CDR3 bases are TGCGCCAGCAGCCAAGATTGGAGGGGCCTCTCCTACGAGCAGTACTTC. It encodes CASSQDWRGLSYEQYF.

The J gene is TRBJ2-7, the V gene TRBV11-3; 12 bases align to TRBD2. This CDR3 has 16 amino acids. From germline, CDR1 is SGHNT and CDR2 YENEEA. V gave up 4 bases and J gave up 6 bases; unmatched junction bases: 10. CDR3: CASSYPSGRAISEQYF. The DNA for the CDR3 is TGTGCCAGCAGCTACCCTAGCGGGAGGGCCATTTCCGAGCAGTACTTC.

V and J are TRBV7-9 and TRBJ2-1; possibly TRBD1 for D (5 bases). In germline, CDR1 is SEHNR, CDR2 FQNEAQ (reference sequence). This CDR3 spans 13 amino acids. The V end lost 5 bases, the J end lost 7 bases, and 12 bases lay between the germline ends. CDR3 residues: CASSPGFGNEQFF. The CDR3 nucleotides read TGTGCCAGCAGCCCAGGGTTCGGAAATGAGCAGTTCTTC.